This is a list of T cell receptor beta chains from one sample in a study of blood T cells in healthy people across ages. TCRdb re-called the 5' RACE reads through MiXCR, storing one row per CDR3 protein. The sample has 1,300,000 or so distinct CDR3 sequences; roughly 59% are singletons. The specimen sequenced was blood. These receptors were collected from a man between 18 and 29 years old in good health. CDR3s include the opening cysteine and the closing phenylalanine or tryptophan.

V	J	CDR3
TRBV27	TRBJ2-6	CASRLPGGANVLTF
TRBV4-1	TRBJ1-1	CASSQVPGEGNTEAFF
TRBV6-5	TRBJ2-3	CASSPPERTDTQYF
TRBV20-1	TRBJ2-3	CSAPRRQTTDTQYF
TRBV28	TRBJ1-2	CASSLTLQDYYGYTF
TRBV6-2/TRBV6-3	TRBJ2-1	CASSRGLGPGEQFF
TRBV20-1	.	CSAYRTGTYEQYF
TRBV25-1	TRBJ2-3	CASSDRRYSSTDTQYF
TRBV20-1	.	CSAPPGTGVNEQYF
TRBV7-9	TRBJ2-7	CASSLVDGTYEQYF
TRBV20-1	TRBJ2-6	CSAPPGFGANVLTF
TRBV7-9	TRBJ2-1	CASSGGGTSRPYNEQFF
TRBV29-1	TRBJ1-2	CSVLTGESSYGYTF
TRBV20-1	TRBJ2-1	CSARDRGRGWSSYNEQFF
TRBV20-1	TRBJ2-3	CSAREWGTSGPTSTDTQYF
TRBV29-1	TRBJ2-7	CSVVRGSHEQYF
TRBV28	TRBJ1-1	CASSVGADLNTEAFF
TRBV21-1	TRBJ2-4	CASSKGPGQGFKNIQYF
TRBV27	TRBJ2-7	CASSLRTTGAYEQYF
TRBV29-1	TRBJ2-1	CSSDKGNSYNEQFF
TRBV6-1	TRBJ2-1	CASRGTDPYNEQFF
TRBV29-1	TRBJ2-2	CSVEVKSDRNTGELFF
TRBV20-1	TRBJ2-7	CSAELGDYEQYF
TRBV15	TRBJ2-6	CATSRDKGSGANVLTF
TRBV29-1	TRBJ2-7	CSVEDPTGTVAYEQYF
TRBV5-6	TRBJ1-1	CASSLDRGVSTEAFF
TRBV27	TRBJ1-1	CASSLFGRLNTEAFF
TRBV6-5	TRBJ2-7	CASSRGTSSSYEQYF
TRBV7-2	TRBJ2-2	CASSPHANTGELFF
TRBV4-2	.	CASSHAGLAGKGLEQYF
TRBV6-1	TRBJ2-1	CASRGGAGTEFVSEQFF
TRBV20-1	TRBJ2-7	CSAGTINEQYF
TRBV20-1	TRBJ2-7	CSAISVYEQYF
TRBV24-1	TRBJ2-6	CATPSQNLRSGANVLTF
TRBV4-1	TRBJ1-2	CASSQDWSTGEGYTF
TRBV4-3	TRBJ2-5	CASSQEVRAKTQYF
TRBV20-1	TRBJ2-1	CSARAPEGTSGALSSYNEQFF
TRBV6-2/TRBV6-3	TRBJ1-5	CASSPTADQPQHF
TRBV7-2	TRBJ2-7	CASSQLGGGEQYF
TRBV10-3	TRBJ2-4	CAISESGAKNIQYF
TRBV20-1	TRBJ2-1	CSAKVGREFPVEQFF
TRBV9	TRBJ1-1	CASSVVPGRGTEAFF
TRBV6-2/TRBV6-3	TRBJ2-1	CASSYSDRGYSEQFF
TRBV7-2	TRBJ1-5	CASSPYRNQPQHF
TRBV11-2	TRBJ1-1	CASSSPQKNTEAFF
TRBV6-2/TRBV6-3	TRBJ2-1	CASSRQGSYNEQFF
TRBV21-1	TRBJ1-2	CANNEQGAPHGYTF
TRBV7-2	.	CASSPQGRGSNEQYF
TRBV20-1	TRBJ2-5	CSARSTGTAQETQYF
TRBV6-2/TRBV6-3	TRBJ1-2	CASSYLDRGRRYGYTF
TRBV15	TRBJ2-3	CATSREVGGPNTDTQYF